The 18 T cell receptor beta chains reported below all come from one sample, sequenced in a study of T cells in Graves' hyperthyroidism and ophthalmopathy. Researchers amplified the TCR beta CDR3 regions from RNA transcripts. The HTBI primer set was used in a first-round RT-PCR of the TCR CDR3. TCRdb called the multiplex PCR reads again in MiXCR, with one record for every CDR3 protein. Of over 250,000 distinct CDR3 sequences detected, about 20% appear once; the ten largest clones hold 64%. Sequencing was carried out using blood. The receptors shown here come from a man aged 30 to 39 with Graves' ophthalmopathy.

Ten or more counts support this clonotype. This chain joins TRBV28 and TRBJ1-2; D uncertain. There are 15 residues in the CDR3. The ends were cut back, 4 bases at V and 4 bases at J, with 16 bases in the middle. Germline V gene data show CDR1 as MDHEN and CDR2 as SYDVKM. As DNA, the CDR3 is TGTGCCAGCAGTTCCCCCACCGGGTCGACCTATGGCTACACCTTC. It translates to CASSSPTGSTYGYTF.

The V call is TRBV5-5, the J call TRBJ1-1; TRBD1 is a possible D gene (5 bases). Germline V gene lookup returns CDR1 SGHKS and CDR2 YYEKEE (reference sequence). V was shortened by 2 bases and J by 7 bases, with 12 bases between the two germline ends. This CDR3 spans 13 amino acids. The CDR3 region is CASSFIGDSEAFF. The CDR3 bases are TGTGCCAGCAGCTTTATAGGCGACAGTGAAGCTTTCTTT.

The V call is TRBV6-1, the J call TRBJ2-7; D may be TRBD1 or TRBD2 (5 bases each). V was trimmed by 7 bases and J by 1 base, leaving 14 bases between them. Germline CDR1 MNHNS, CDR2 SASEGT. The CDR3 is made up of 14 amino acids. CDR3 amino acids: CASNPRGVSYEQYF. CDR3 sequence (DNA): TGTGCCAGCAATCCTAGAGGGGTGTCCTACGAGCAGTACTTC.

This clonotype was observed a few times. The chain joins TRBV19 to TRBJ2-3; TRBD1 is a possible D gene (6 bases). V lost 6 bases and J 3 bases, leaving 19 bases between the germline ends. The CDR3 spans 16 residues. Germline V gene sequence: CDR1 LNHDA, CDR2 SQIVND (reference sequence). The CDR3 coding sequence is TGTGCCAGTAGACTGAGGGCTGGGGGCATGACAGATACGCAGTATTTT. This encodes CASRLRAGGMTDTQYF.

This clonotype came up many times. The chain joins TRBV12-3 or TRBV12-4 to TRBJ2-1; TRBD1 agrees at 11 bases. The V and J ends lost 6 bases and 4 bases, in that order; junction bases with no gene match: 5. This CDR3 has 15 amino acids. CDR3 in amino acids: CASRTGTGGYNEQFF. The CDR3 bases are TGTGCCAGCAGGACCGGGACAGGGGGGTACAATGAGCAGTTCTTC.

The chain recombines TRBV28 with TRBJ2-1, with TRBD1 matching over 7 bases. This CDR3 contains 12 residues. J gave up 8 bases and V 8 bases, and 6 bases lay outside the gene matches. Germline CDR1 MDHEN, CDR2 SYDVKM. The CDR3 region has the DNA TGTGCCAGCCGGGACAGCCCCGATGAGCAGTTCTTC. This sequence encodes CASRDSPDEQFF.

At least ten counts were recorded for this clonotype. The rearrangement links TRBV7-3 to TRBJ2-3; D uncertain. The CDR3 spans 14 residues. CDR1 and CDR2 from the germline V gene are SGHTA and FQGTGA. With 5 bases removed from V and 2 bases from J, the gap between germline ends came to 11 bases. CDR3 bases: TGTGCCAGCAGCCCCACCCGAGCCACAGATACGCAGTATTTT. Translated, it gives CASSPTRATDTQYF.

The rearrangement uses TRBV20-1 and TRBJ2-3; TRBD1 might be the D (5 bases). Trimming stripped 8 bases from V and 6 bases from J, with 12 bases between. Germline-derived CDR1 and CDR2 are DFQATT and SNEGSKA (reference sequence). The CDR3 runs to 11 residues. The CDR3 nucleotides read TGCAGTCCAAGCCCAGGGGATACGCAGTATTTT. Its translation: CSPSPGDTQYF.

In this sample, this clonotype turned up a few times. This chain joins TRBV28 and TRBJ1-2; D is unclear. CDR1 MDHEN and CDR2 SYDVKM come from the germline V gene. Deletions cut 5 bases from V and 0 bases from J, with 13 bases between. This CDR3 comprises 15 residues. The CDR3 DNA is TGTGCCAGCAGTGACCCCTCGGGAGCTAACTATGGCTACACCTTC. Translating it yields CASSDPSGANYGYTF.

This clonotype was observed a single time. The CDR3: CATSDFGGRIFEQFF. The CDR3 nucleotides read TGTGCCACCAGTGATTTCGGCGGGAGGATCTTTGAGCAGTTCTTC. The rearrangement uses TRBV24-1 and TRBJ2-1; TRBD2 agrees at 8 bases. The trim removed 1 base at V and 9 bases at J, leaving 7 bases unmatched. CDR1 is KGHDR and CDR2 is SFDVKD in the germline V gene. The CDR3 has 15 amino acids.

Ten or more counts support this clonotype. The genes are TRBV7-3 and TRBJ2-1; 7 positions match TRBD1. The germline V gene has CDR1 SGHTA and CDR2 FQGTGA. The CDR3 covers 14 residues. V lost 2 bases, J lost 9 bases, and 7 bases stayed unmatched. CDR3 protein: CASSLGDRRAEQFF. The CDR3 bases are TGTGCCAGCAGCTTAGGGGACAGAAGGGCTGAGCAGTTCTTC. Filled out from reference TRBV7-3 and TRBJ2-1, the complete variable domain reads GAGVSQTPSNKVTEKGKYVELRCDPISGHTALYWYRQSLGQGPEFLIYFQGTGAADDSGLPNDRFFAVRPEGSVSTLKIQRTERGDSAVYLCASSLGDRRAEQFFGPGTRLTVL.

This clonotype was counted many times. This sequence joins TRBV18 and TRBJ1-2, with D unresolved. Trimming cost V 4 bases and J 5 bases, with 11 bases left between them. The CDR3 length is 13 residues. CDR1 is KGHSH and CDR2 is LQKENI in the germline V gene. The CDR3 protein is CASSLSQTYGYTF. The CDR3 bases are TGTGCCAGCTCACTTTCCCAAACGTATGGCTACACCTTC.

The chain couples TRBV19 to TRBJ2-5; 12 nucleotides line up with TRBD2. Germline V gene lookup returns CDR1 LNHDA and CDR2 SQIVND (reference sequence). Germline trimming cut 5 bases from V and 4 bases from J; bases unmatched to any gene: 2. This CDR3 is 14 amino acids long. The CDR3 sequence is CASSPGLAGETQYF. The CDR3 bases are TGTGCCAGTAGTCCGGGACTAGCGGGAGAGACCCAGTACTTC.

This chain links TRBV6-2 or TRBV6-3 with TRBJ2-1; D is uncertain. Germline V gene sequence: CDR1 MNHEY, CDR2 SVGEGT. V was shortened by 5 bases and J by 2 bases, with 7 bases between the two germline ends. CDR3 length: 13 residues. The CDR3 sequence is CASSATTYNEQFF. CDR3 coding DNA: TGTGCCAGCAGTGCTACGACCTACAATGAGCAGTTCTTC.

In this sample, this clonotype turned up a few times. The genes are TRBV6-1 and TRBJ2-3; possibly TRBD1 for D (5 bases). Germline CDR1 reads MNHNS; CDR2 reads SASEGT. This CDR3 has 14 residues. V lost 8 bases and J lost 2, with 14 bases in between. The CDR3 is CASQKRGNTDTQYF. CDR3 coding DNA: TGTGCCAGCCAAAAAAGGGGAAACACAGATACGCAGTATTTT.

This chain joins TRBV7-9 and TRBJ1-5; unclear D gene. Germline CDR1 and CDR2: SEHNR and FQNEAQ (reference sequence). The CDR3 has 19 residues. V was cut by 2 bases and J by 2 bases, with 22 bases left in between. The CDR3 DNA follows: TGTGCCAGCAGCTTAAGGTTACCGGGAGCCCTCTTAGGCAATCAGCCCCAGCATTTT. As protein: CASSLRLPGALLGNQPQHF. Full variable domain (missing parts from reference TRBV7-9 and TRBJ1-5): DTGVSQNPRHKITKRGQNVTFRCDPISEHNRLYWYRQTLGQGPEFLTYFQNEAQLEKSRLLSDRFSAERPKGSFSTLEIQRTEQGDSAMYLCASSLRLPGALLGNQPQHFGDGTRLSIL.

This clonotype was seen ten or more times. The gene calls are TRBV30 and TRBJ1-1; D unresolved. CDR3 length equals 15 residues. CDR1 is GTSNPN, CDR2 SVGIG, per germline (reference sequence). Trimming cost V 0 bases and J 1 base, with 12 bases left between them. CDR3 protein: CAWSVNPRPNTEAFF. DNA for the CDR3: TGTGCCTGGAGTGTAAACCCCAGACCGAACACTGAAGCTTTCTTT.

This CDR3 is CATSGVGNQPQHF. The CDR3 DNA follows: TGTGCCACATCAGGGGTTGGCAATCAGCCCCAGCATTTT. V is TRBV6-1 and J is TRBJ1-5, with D possibly TRBD1 on 6 matching bases. Germline-derived CDR1 and CDR2 are MNHNS and SASEGT. This CDR3 has 13 residues. Trimming took 10 bases from V and 2 from J, leaving 12 bases between them.